This T cell receptor beta chain derives from a study of blood T cell repertoires in COVID-19. Study summary: Samples representing acute and convalescent COVID-19 were sourced from the United States, Italy and Spain. The cDNA or gDNA used as material had been derived from T cells, B-cell-depleted T cells, or PBMCs.

This CDR3 spans 13 amino acids. Germline CDR1 SGHNT, CDR2 YENEEA. V was pared by 5 bases and J by 7 bases, with 11 bases between. Source study methods: Nucleated cell number was recorded as an estimate derived from reference gene primer amplification. Sequencing used immunoSEQ multiplex PCR; TCRdb keeps in-frame clones, though not all of them. From that table come the V and J calls and clone size; the DNA was used to work out D and trimming. The sample has fewer than 200,000 clones, over 70% seen once. The V gene is TRBV11-3, the J gene TRBJ2-2; no clear D gene. The source material was peripheral blood. The sequence came from a woman in her seventies who had recovered from COVID-19. CDR3 in amino acids: CASSPSRSGELFF. The CDR3 coding sequence is TGTGCCAGCAGCCCGTCCCGGAGCGGGGAGCTGTTTTTT.